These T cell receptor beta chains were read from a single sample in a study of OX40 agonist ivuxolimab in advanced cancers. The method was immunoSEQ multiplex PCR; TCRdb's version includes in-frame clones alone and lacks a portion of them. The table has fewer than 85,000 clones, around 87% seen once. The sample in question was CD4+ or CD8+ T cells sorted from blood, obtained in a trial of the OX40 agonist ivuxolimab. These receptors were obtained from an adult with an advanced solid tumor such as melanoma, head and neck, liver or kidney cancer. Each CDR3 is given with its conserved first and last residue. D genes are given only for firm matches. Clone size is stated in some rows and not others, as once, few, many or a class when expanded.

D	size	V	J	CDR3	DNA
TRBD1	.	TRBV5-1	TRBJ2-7	CASSLAGQGNEQYF	TGCGCCAGCAGCTTGGCGGGACAGGGGAACGAGCAGTACTTC
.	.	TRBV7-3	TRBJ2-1	CASSLEGYILFF	TGTGCCAGCAGCTTAGAGGGCTATATACTGTTCTTC
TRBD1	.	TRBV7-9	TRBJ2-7	CASSADMEDRAYSYEQYF	TGTGCCAGCAGCGCAGATATGGAGGACAGGGCTTACTCCTACGAGCAGTACTTC
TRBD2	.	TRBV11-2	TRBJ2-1	CASSSSLAGSSNEQFF	TGTGCCAGCAGCTCATCCCTAGCGGGATCCAGCAATGAGCAGTTCTTC
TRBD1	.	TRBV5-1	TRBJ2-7	CASSKGADYEQYF	TGCGCCAGCAGTAAGGGGGCCGACTACGAGCAGTACTTC
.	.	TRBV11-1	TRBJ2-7	CASSRTVLGEQYF	TGTGCCAGCAGCCGGACAGTCCTAGGGGAGCAGTACTTC
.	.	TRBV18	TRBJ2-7	CASSPLGIYEQYF	TGTGCCAGCTCACCACTAGGGATCTACGAGCAGTACTTC
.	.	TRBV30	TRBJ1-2	CAWSTGQTNYGYTF	TGTGCCTGGAGTACGGGCCAGACTAACTATGGCTACACCTTC
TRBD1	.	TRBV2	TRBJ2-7	CASTRDRGYEQYF	TGTGCCAGCACCCGAGACAGGGGCTACGAGCAGTACTTC
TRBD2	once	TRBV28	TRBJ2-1	CASSPQRGFYNEQFF	TGTGCCAGCAGTCCTCAGCGGGGGTTTTACAATGAGCAGTTCTTC
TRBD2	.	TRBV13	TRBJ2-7	CASSFGLAGIEQYF	TGTGCCAGCAGCTTTGGACTAGCGGGGATCGAGCAGTACTTC
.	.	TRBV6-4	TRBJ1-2	CASSEDPGRWGYTF	TGTGCCAGCAGTGAGGATCCGGGACGCTGGGGCTACACCTTC
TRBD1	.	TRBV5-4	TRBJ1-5	CASSLGGQGSHQPQHF	TGTGCCAGCAGCTTGGGGGGACAGGGATCACATCAGCCCCAGCATTTT